This paragraph covers one T cell receptor beta chain sequence. Its target is not known. The data are from a study of T cell repertoires in cytomegalovirus infection. MiXCR, applied by TCRdb to the reads, yields one record per CDR3 protein. The sample shows 650,000 to 850,000 distinct CDR3 sequences, roughly 29% of them seen only once. The sequence derives from a human donor in good health (CMV status not recorded). Some clones in this sample may be carry-over from other donors' samples. The specimen was cultured CD8+ T cells from PBMCs, collected from culture after CMV antigen stimulation.

The CDR3 region is CATSEGLGVWDEQFF. The CDR3 bases are TGTGCCACCAGCGAGGGACTAGGAGTTTGGGATGAGCAGTTCTTC. The chain has TRBV15 and TRBJ2-1, with TRBD2 identical over 8 bases. With V trimmed by 5 bases and J by 8 bases, 11 bases remained unmatched. This CDR3 contains 15 residues. CDR1 is LNHNV, CDR2 YYDKDF, per germline (reference sequence).